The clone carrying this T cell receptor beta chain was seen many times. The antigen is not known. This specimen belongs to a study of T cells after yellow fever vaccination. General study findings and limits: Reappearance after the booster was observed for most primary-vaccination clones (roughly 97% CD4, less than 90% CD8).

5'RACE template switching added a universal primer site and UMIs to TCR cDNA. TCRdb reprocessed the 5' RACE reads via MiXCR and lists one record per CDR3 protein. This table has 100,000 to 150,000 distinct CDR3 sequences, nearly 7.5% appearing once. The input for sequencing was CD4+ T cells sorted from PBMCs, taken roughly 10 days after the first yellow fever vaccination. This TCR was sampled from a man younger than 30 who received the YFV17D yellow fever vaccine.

This chain's CDR3 is CASSLGGRTGELFF. CDR3 in DNA: TGTGCCAGCAGCCTCGGTGGGAGAACCGGGGAGCTGTTTTTT. The chain uses TRBV12-3 or TRBV12-4 and TRBJ2-2, with D possibly TRBD2 on 5 matching bases. The CDR3 spans 14 residues. V lost 6 bases to trimming and J lost 5 bases, with 13 bases between them.